This entry lists 20 T cell receptor beta chains sequenced from one sample in a study of T cell repertoires and leukemia-associated antigens (dated by TCRdb to the late 2010s). These receptors' antigens are unknown. The library was obtained by 5' RACE. Sequenced using an Illumina MiSeq. The public reads were reanalyzed by TCRdb: fastp trimming at Q25, MiXCR alignment, in-frame beta chains only. Duplicate CDR3 protein sequences are folded into a single record with the most common DNA and genes. Counted in this sample were over 10,000 distinct CDR3 sequences; over 40% of them appeared once. In total, the top ten clones hold 30% to 40% of the sample. Input material: CD3+ T cells sorted from blood and cultured. The receptors were gathered from a female donor in good health.

This clonotype was counted a few times. V usage is TRBV24-1 and J usage is TRBJ2-1; TRBD2 matches 10 bases. Germline loops: CDR1 KGHDR, CDR2 SFDVKD. V shed 5 bases, J shed 9 bases, and the junction held 12 bases outside the gene matches. The length of the CDR3 is 16 residues. DNA for the CDR3: TGTGCCACCAGTGGTAACCTAGCGGGAGTATTGGGTGAGCAGTTCTTC. Translating it yields CATSGNLAGVLGEQFF.

This clonotype was observed a handful of times. The chain carries TRBV7-2 and TRBJ2-7, with D uncertain. CDR1 is SGHTA and CDR2 is FQGNSA in the germline V gene. Trimming left V 2 bases short and J 3 bases short, with 11 bases between. This CDR3 has 14 residues. The DNA for the CDR3 is TGTGCCAGCAGCTTAAGCCCCATCAGCTACGAGCAGTACTTC. This encodes CASSLSPISYEQYF. The whole variable domain, filled in from reference TRBV7-2 and TRBJ2-7, reads GAGVSQSPSNKVTEKGKDVELRCDPISGHTALYWYRQSLGQGLEFLIYFQGNSAPDKSGLPSDRFSAERTGGSVSTLTIQRTQQEDSAVYLCASSLSPISYEQYFGPGTRLTVT.

This clonotype has just one count. V usage is TRBV10-3 and J usage is TRBJ1-1, with a possible D match to TRBD1 (5 bases). Per the germline V gene, CDR1 is ENHRY and CDR2 is SYGVKD. CDR3 length: 15 residues. The V end was cut by 3 bases, the J end by 4 bases, with 15 bases between. The CDR3 spells CAISDPRVIGTEAFF. Written as DNA, the CDR3 is TGTGCCATCAGTGATCCCAGGGTAATAGGCACTGAAGCTTTCTTT.

The rearrangement uses TRBV15 and TRBJ2-3, with 7 bases matching TRBD2. V lost 11 bases to trimming and J lost 0 bases; unmatched junction nucleotides: 8. The CDR3 loop spans 14 amino acids. In germline, CDR1 is LNHNV, CDR2 YYDKDF (reference sequence). As DNA, the CDR3 is TGTGCCTCCCGAGGGCGGGGGAGCACAGATACGCAGTATTTT. It yields the protein CASRGRGSTDTQYF.

To note about this clonotype: At one end, the junction sequence differs from germline, possibly due to a read error. This chain connects TRBV12-3 or TRBV12-4 to TRBJ2-5, with 7 bases that match TRBD1. The CDR3 is 14 amino acids. The CDR3 DNA sequence: TGTGACAGCAGTTTGAAGAGGGGGCAGGGGACCCAGTACTTC. The encoded protein is CDSSLKRGQGTQYF.

This clonotype has a handful of counts. V and J are TRBV12-3 or TRBV12-4 and TRBJ2-5, with D perhaps matching TRBD2 (5 bases). V was cut by 7 bases and J by 1 base, with 13 bases left in between. The CDR3 covers 14 residues. CDR3 amino acids: CASKGWEIQETQYF. The DNA of the CDR3 is TGTGCCAGCAAAGGTTGGGAGATCCAAGAGACCCAGTACTTC.

The J gene is TRBJ1-6, the V gene TRBV27; D possibly corresponds to TRBD1 (5 bases). CDR3 length: 14 residues. Germline V lookup: CDR1 MNHEY, CDR2 SMNVEV (reference sequence). V lost 3 bases to trimming and J lost 9 bases, with 12 bases between them. Written as DNA, the CDR3 is TGTGCCAGCAGTTTCGGGGGGATCGGTTCACCCCTCCACTTT. Translating gives CASSFGGIGSPLHF.

This clonotype was recorded at least ten times. This rearrangement joins TRBV7-3 to TRBJ2-5; 9 bases match TRBD2. From germline, CDR1 is SGHTA and CDR2 FQGTGA. The CDR3 loop spans 15 amino acids. The V gene end was trimmed by 2 bases and the J gene end by 4 bases; junction bases not matched to a gene: 5. The CDR3 bases are TGTGCCAGCAGCTTAGGCGGGAGGGGAGGAGAGACCCAGTACTTC. It encodes CASSLGGRGGETQYF.

This clonotype turned up a few times. V usage is TRBV7-2 and J usage is TRBJ1-5; possibly TRBD1 for D (5 bases). CDR3 size: 16 residues. Germline CDR1 is SGHTA and CDR2 is FQGNSA. Trimming took off 1 base at V and 0 bases at J, with 10 bases between the two ends. Here the CDR3 reads CASSLGSGGSNQPQHF. CDR3 coding DNA: TGTGCCAGCAGCTTAGGGTCGGGGGGTAGCAATCAGCCCCAGCATTTT.

The rearrangement joins TRBV7-9 to TRBJ2-2, with TRBD2 as a possible D gene (6 bases). The CDR3 extends over 16 amino acids. Germline loops: CDR1 SEHNR, CDR2 FQNEAQ (reference sequence). Between the trimmed V and J ends, which lost 2 bases and 1 base, there was a span of 11 bases. The chain's CDR3 is CASSLRASENTGELFF. In DNA, the CDR3 is TGTGCCAGCAGCTTAAGGGCTAGCGAGAACACCGGGGAGCTGTTTTTT.

At least ten counts were recorded for this clonotype. The chain combines TRBV28 with TRBJ1-5; D not resolved. Germline V CDR1 and CDR2: MDHEN, SYDVKM. The CDR3 sequence is 12 residues long. V was pared by 3 bases and J by 4 bases, with 4 bases between. For the CDR3, the DNA is TGTGCCAGCAGTTTTGGGAATCAGCCCCAGCATTTT. Amino acids: CASSFGNQPQHF. The variable domain in full, with the rest retrieved from reference TRBV28 and TRBJ1-5, is DVKVTQSSRYLVKRTGEKVFLECVQDMDHENMFWYRQDPGLGLRLIYFSYDVKMKEKGDIPEGYSVSREKKERFSLILESASTNQTSMYLCASSFGNQPQHFGDGTRLSIL.

This clonotype appeared a few times. The V and J genes are TRBV5-1 and TRBJ2-1; the match to TRBD2 covers 7 bases. The V gene end was trimmed by 3 bases and the J gene end by 10 bases; junction bases not matched to a gene: 19. From germline, CDR1 is SGHRS and CDR2 YFSETQ. The length of the CDR3 is 17 residues. CDR3 loop: CASSSGQWGRASWEQFF. The CDR3 bases are TGCGCCAGCAGCTCAGGACAATGGGGGAGGGCCTCATGGGAGCAGTTCTTC.

Points on this clonotype: One end of the junction is discordant with germline, which a read error may explain. The chain recombines TRBV20-1 with TRBJ1-1, with D perhaps matching TRBD1 (6 bases). Per germline, CDR1 DFQATT and CDR2 SNEGSKA (reference sequence). This CDR3 is built from 12 residues. The CDR3 sequence: CSAPVTGTEALF. The DNA for the CDR3 is TGCAGTGCTCCTGTCACAGGGACTGAAGCTCTCTTT.

The chain carries TRBV18 and TRBJ2-1; tentative D call: TRBD2 (6 bases). V shed 0 bases and J shed 2 bases, with 14 bases lying between them. CDR1 KGHSH and CDR2 LQKENI come from the germline V gene. This CDR3 comprises 17 residues. DNA for the CDR3: TGTGCCAGCTCACCACCGTTAGGCGGGGAGGCCTACAATGAGCAGTTCTTC. Translated: CASSPPLGGEAYNEQFF. Variable domain in full (rest from reference TRBV18 and TRBJ2-1): NAGVMQNPRHLVRRRGQEARLRCSPMKGHSHVYWYRQLPEEGLKFMVYLQKENIIDESGMPKERFSAEFPKEGPSILRIQQVVRGDSAAYFCASSPPLGGEAYNEQFFGPGTRLTVL.

This clonotype was counted at least ten times. This chain joins TRBV5-1 and TRBJ2-1; 8 positions agree with TRBD2. Unmatched junction bases numbered 3, after V lost 4 bases and J lost 6 bases. The CDR3 contains 13 residues. Per germline, CDR1 SGHRS and CDR2 YFSETQ. The CDR3 region has the DNA TGCGCCAGCAGCCAGGGGACTAGCAATGAGCAGTTCTTC. It specifies CASSQGTSNEQFF.

In this sample, this clonotype is medium-sized. The chain combines TRBV5-1 with TRBJ2-7; 15 nucleotides agree with TRBD2. V trimming: 4 bases; J trimming: 6 bases; junction bases outside the gene matches: 8. CDR1 SGHRS and CDR2 YFSETQ come from the germline V gene. The CDR3 totals 16 residues. DNA for the CDR3: TGCGCCAGCAGCCTCTGGACTAGCGGGAGGGCCAGCGAGCAGTACTTC. Protein product: CASSLWTSGRASEQYF.

The V gene is TRBV5-1, the J gene TRBJ2-7; 12 bases fit TRBD2. The germline V gene encodes CDR1 SGHRS and CDR2 YFSETQ. Losses at the gene ends were 3 bases for V and 2 bases for J; bases not matched to a gene: 15. This CDR3 contains 19 residues. The CDR3 DNA follows: TGCGCCAGCAGCTCCCGCGGCCACACAAGGACTAGCGGGACCTACGAGCAGTACTTC. Translating it yields CASSSRGHTRTSGTYEQYF.

The chain employs TRBV12-3 or TRBV12-4 and TRBJ1-4, with 8 bases that match TRBD1. The CDR3 sequence is 15 residues long. V gave up 5 bases and J gave up 8 bases; unmatched junction bases: 10. The CDR3 region has the DNA TGTGCCAGCAGTCCAAGGACAGGGTTCTCCGAAAAACTGTTTTTT. It yields the protein CASSPRTGFSEKLFF.

V is TRBV29-1 and J is TRBJ2-2; TRBD1 aligns across 8 bases. The CDR3 spans 14 residues. V lost 7 bases and J lost 6; bases outside the gene matches: 10. The germline V gene has CDR1 SQVTM and CDR2 ANQGSEA. The CDR3 loop reads CSARTGIEAGELFF. CDR3 nucleotide sequence: TGCAGCGCCAGGACAGGGATTGAGGCCGGGGAGCTGTTTTTT.

A remark on this clonotype: A read error may be the cause here, since a much bigger clone is one base away. The chain couples TRBV20-1 to TRBJ1-1; D gene ambiguous. Germline V gives CDR1 DFQATT, CDR2 SNEGSKA (reference sequence). This CDR3 comprises 13 residues. CDR3 in DNA: TGCAGTGCTAGGAAGGGATCGAACACTGCAGCTTTCTTT. This encodes CSARKGSNTAAFF.